Below, 10 T cell receptor beta chains from the same sample are listed, as sequenced in a study of PD-1 blockade in mismatch repair-deficient tumors. Method: immunoSEQ multiplex PCR; TCRdb's copy keeps in-frame clones and lacks some. The sample includes some 110,000 clones, roughly 80% seen only once; the top ten take about 4.5%. The sequenced sample was peripheral blood, obtained 60 weeks after starting pembrolizumab. These receptors were collected from an adult with mismatch repair-deficient cancer.

This sequence joins TRBV10-1 and TRBJ1-1; D ambiguous. The CDR3 sequence is 13 residues long. Trimming removed 3 bases from V and 1 base from J, with 6 bases in between. Germline V gene data show CDR1 as WNHNN and CDR2 as SYGVQD (reference sequence). The DNA of the CDR3 is TGCGCCAGCAGTGATAGGCCGAACACTGAAGCTTTCTTT. Residues: CASSDRPNTEAFF.

This clone was picked up a small number of times. The chain links TRBV30 to TRBJ1-2; TRBD1 might be the D (5 bases). Germline values: CDR1 GTSNPN, CDR2 SVGIG (reference sequence). The CDR3 extends over 14 amino acids. Trimming removed 5 bases at V and 4 bases at J, with 17 bases between. CDR3 sequence: CAWETVVSLYGYTF. The CDR3 DNA reads TGTGCCTGGGAGACAGTTGTCTCTCTCTATGGCTACACCTTC.

The genes are TRBV7-9 and TRBJ2-1; D is tentatively TRBD1 or TRBD2 (5 bases each). Germline CDR1 and CDR2: SEHNR and FQNEAQ (reference sequence). V was pared by 5 bases and J by 5 bases, with 13 bases between. The CDR3 runs to 14 residues. Here the CDR3 DNA reads TGTGCCAGCAGCCATTCCGGGACGGACAATGAGCAGTTCTTC. Amino acid sequence: CASSHSGTDNEQFF.

The chain recombines TRBV6-1 with TRBJ1-3, with D perhaps TRBD1 (6 bases). The CDR3 runs to 15 residues. Germline V gene sequence: CDR1 MNHNS, CDR2 SASEGT. Between the trimmed V and J ends, which lost 4 bases and 0 bases, there was a span of 10 bases. The DNA of the CDR3 is TGTGCCAGCAGTGGGACAGCTCCCTCTGGAAACACCATATATTTT. Translated, it gives CASSGTAPSGNTIYF.

This chain joins TRBV27 and TRBJ2-7, with a tentative D call TRBD2 (6 bases). CDR3 length: 15 residues. CDR1 and CDR2 (germline): MNHEY, SMNVEV (reference sequence). V lost 6 bases and J lost 1, with 16 bases in between. The CDR3 DNA is TGTGCCAGCAGCTTTCCAACGGAGGGGTCCTACGAGCAGTACTTC. This sequence encodes CASSFPTEGSYEQYF.

On this clone: Sequence at one end of the junction differs from germline and may be a read error. The rearrangement links TRBV18 to TRBJ2-7, with 7 bases matching TRBD1. CDR3 length: 18 residues. The germline gives CDR1 KGHSH, CDR2 LQKENI. CDR3 sequence (DNA): TGTGCCAGCTCAACACCCGACACGGGACAGTCAACCTCCTACGAGCAGTACTTC. Encoded protein: CASSTPDTGQSTSYEQYF.

The CDR3 spells CASTPGQGRTQYF. In DNA form, the CDR3 reads TGTGCCAGCACCCCGGGGCAAGGGAGGACCCAGTACTTC. J is TRBJ2-5 and V is TRBV6-5; D may match TRBD1 or TRBD2 (5 bases each). The CDR3 contains 13 residues. V was shortened by 7 bases and J by 7 bases, with 16 bases between the two germline ends. CDR1 is MNHEY, CDR2 SVGAGI, per germline.

The genes are TRBV4-2 and TRBJ2-2; 8 bases line up with TRBD2. Germline trimming cut 0 bases from V and 4 bases from J; bases unmatched to any gene: 13. The CDR3 has 19 residues. Looked up from germline, CDR1 is LGHNA and CDR2 is YNFKEQ. The CDR3 loop reads CASSQDPAGVVRVTGELFF. In DNA, the CDR3 is TGTGCCAGCAGCCAAGATCCAGCGGGAGTGGTAAGGGTCACCGGGGAGCTGTTTTTT.

The chain uses TRBV5-6 and TRBJ2-2, with D possibly called TRBD1 or TRBD2 (5 bases each). V was shortened by 6 bases and J by 4 bases, with 13 bases between the two germline ends. This CDR3 has 14 residues. Germline loops: CDR1 SGHDT, CDR2 YYEEEE. The CDR3 protein is CASTPGTLTGELFF. CDR3 in DNA: TGTGCCAGCACCCCCGGGACCCTCACCGGGGAGCTGTTTTTT.

This clone was detected only a few times. The rearrangement links TRBV6-5 to TRBJ1-2; the match to TRBD1 covers 7 bases. Germline CDR1 is MNHEY and CDR2 is SVGAGI. The length of the CDR3 is 13 residues. V lost 7 bases to trimming and J lost 6 bases; unmatched junction nucleotides: 8. The CDR3: CASTDREYDGYTF. For the CDR3, the DNA is TGTGCCAGCACAGACAGGGAATATGATGGCTACACCTTC.